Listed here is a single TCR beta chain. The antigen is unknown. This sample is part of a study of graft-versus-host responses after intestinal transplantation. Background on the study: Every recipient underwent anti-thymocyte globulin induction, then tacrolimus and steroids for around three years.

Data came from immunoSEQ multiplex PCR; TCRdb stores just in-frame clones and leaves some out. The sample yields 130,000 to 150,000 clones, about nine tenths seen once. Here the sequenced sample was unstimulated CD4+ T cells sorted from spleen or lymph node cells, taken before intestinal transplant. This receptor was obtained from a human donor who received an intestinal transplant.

CDR3 nucleotides: TGTGCCAGCAGCCTAGCGAGTGACTCCTACGAGCAGTACTTC. This encodes CASSLASDSYEQYF. V is TRBV6-1 and J is TRBJ2-7; the D gene is possibly TRBD2 (6 bases). The V end lost 6 bases, the J end lost 0 bases, and 12 bases lay between the germline ends. The CDR3 sequence is 14 residues long. CDR1 and CDR2 (germline): MNHNS, SASEGT.